These 9 T cell receptor beta chains share one sample of origin, sequenced in a study of T cells after yellow fever vaccination. TCRdb itself ran the 5' RACE reads through MiXCR, one entry per CDR3 protein. The profile covers some 130,000 distinct CDR3 sequences, with approximately 6.6% appearing a single time and about 0.6% taken by the ten largest. Source: CD4+ T cells sorted from PBMCs, taken 10 days after the yellow fever booster vaccination. The origin of the receptors is a young man who received the YFV17D yellow fever vaccine.

This clonotype appeared many times. The chain couples TRBV5-1 to TRBJ2-3, with D perhaps TRBD1 (5 bases). Germline CDR1 SGHRS, CDR2 YFSETQ. V lost 0 bases, J lost 6 bases, and 8 bases lay in between. CDR3 size: 13 residues. The CDR3 nucleotides read TGCGCCAGCAGCTTGGTAGGGGATGATACGCAGTATTTT. It specifies CASSLVGDDTQYF.

As to this clonotype: This may stem from a read error, because a much larger clone lies one nucleotide away. V and J are TRBV5-1 and TRBJ2-7, with 7 nucleotides matching TRBD1. This CDR3 has 13 residues. J lost 0 bases, V lost 4 bases, and 1 base had no gene match. Germline loops: CDR1 SGHRS, CDR2 YFSETQ. CDR3 nucleotide sequence: TGCGCCAGCAGCGGGGACAGCTCCTACGAGCAGTACTTC. Translating gives CASSGDSSYEQYF.

The gene calls are TRBV19 and TRBJ1-1; D is uncertain. The V end was cut by 6 bases, the J end by 4 bases, with 15 bases between. This CDR3 contains 14 residues. CDR1 is LNHDA, CDR2 SQIVND, per germline (reference sequence). The CDR3 bases are TGTGCCAGTAGCCGCGGGATGATCGGCACTGAAGCTTTCTTT. It encodes CASSRGMIGTEAFF. Together with reference TRBV19 and TRBJ1-1, the CDR3 gives the full variable domain: DGGITQSPKYLFRKEGQNVTLSCEQNLNHDAMYWYRQDPGQGLRLIYYSQIVNDFQKGDIAEGYSVSREKKESFPLTVTSAQKNPTAFYLCASSRGMIGTEAFFGQGTRLTVV.

This clonotype was detected many times. The rearrangement uses TRBV20-1 and TRBJ1-1, with D uncertain. Trimming took off 6 bases at V and 8 bases at J, with 4 bases between the two ends. Per the germline V gene, CDR1 is DFQATT and CDR2 is SNEGSKA (reference sequence). This CDR3 comprises 8 residues. The CDR3 DNA reads as TGCAGTGCCAGGGAAGCTTTCTTT. Translation gives CSAREAFF.

This clonotype was observed many times. CDR3: CASSLYTPGTGELFF. CDR3 DNA sequence: TGTGCCAGCAGCTTATACACTCCGGGGACCGGGGAGCTGTTTTTT. The chain couples TRBV11-2 to TRBJ2-2, with a weak D call TRBD2 (5 bases). Germline CDR1 and CDR2: SGHAT and FQNNGV. V shed 2 bases and J shed 5 bases, with 12 bases lying between them. The CDR3 is 15 residues long. Filled out from reference TRBV11-2 and TRBJ2-2, the complete variable domain reads EAGVAQSPRYKIIEKRQSVAFWCNPISGHATLYWYQQILGQGPKLLIQFQNNGVVDDSQLPKDRFSAERLKGVDSTLKIQPAKLEDSAVYLCASSLYTPGTGELFFGEGSRLTVL.

This clonotype came up many times. The gene calls are TRBV5-5 and TRBJ1-1, with D perhaps TRBD1 (6 bases). Germline-derived CDR1 and CDR2 are SGHKS and YYEKEE (reference sequence). V lost 5 bases, J lost 1 base, and 9 bases lay in between. The CDR3 extends over 13 amino acids. CDR3 loop: CASRLTGNTEAFF. The CDR3 nucleotides are TGTGCCAGCAGGTTGACAGGGAACACTGAAGCTTTCTTT.

This clonotype was recorded many times. DNA for the CDR3: TGCAGTGGATACCGGGGGGCGGGTGAAAAACTGTTTTTT. Its translation: CSGYRGAGEKLFF. The genes are TRBV20-1 and TRBJ1-4; D is perhaps TRBD1 (6 bases). This CDR3 has 13 amino acids. V was trimmed by 7 bases and J by 7 bases, leaving 16 bases between them. Per the germline V gene, CDR1 is DFQATT and CDR2 is SNEGSKA (reference sequence).

The sample holds many counts of this clonotype. This chain uses TRBV18 with TRBJ1-5, with 10 bases fitting TRBD1. The CDR3 has 16 amino acids. Trimming took 3 bases from V and 7 from J; bases not matched to a gene: 9. Germline V gene sequence: CDR1 KGHSH, CDR2 LQKENI. The CDR3 DNA follows: TGTGCCAGCTCACCTAACCCGGGACAGGGGAAGCAGCCCCAGCATTTT. Protein sequence: CASSPNPGQGKQPQHF.

This clonotype was counted only a few times. The chain couples TRBV20-1 to TRBJ2-7; a possible D gene is TRBD1 (6 bases). This CDR3 region has 14 residues. Deletions cut 5 bases from V and 0 bases from J, with 14 bases between. Germline assignment: CDR1 DFQATT and CDR2 SNEGSKA (reference sequence). The CDR3 reads CSAVRQGSSYEQYF. As DNA, the CDR3 is TGCAGTGCTGTCAGGCAGGGGAGCTCCTACGAGCAGTACTTC.